Each of the 25 T cell receptor beta chains below was sequenced from the same sample in a study of T cells in Graves' hyperthyroidism and ophthalmopathy. RNA transcripts served as the template for amplifying TCR beta CDR3 regions. With the HTBI primer set, the TCR CDR3 went through a first round of RT-PCR. TCRdb reprocessed the multiplex PCR reads with MiXCR, giving one entry per CDR3 protein. The table has around 720,000 distinct CDR3 sequences, over 35% seen once. The sequenced sample consisted of blood. These receptors were collected from a woman aged 35 to 49 with Graves' hyperthyroidism.

There are a few counts of this clonotype. The V and J genes are TRBV12-3 or TRBV12-4 and TRBJ1-2, with 7 positions matching TRBD1. This CDR3 spans 14 amino acids. V lost 4 bases to trimming and J lost 4 bases; unmatched junction nucleotides: 6. For the CDR3, the DNA is TGTGCCAGCAGTTCCGACCAGGGGGGCTATGGCTACACCTTC. As protein: CASSSDQGGYGYTF.

This sequence joins TRBV4-3 and TRBJ1-5, with 9 bases aligning to TRBD1. The germline V gene encodes CDR1 LGHNA and CDR2 YSLEER. The V gene end was trimmed by 3 bases and the J gene end by 5 bases; junction bases not matched to a gene: 5. CDR3 size: 15 residues. For the CDR3, the DNA is TGCGCCAGCAGCCAGTCGACAGGGGGGGATCAGCCCCAGCATTTT. Translation gives CASSQSTGGDQPQHF.

Points on this clonotype: A clone one base away is much larger, so this may be a read error. Here the CDR3 omits its conserved ending phenylalanine or tryptophan, so a read error is the likely source. V gene TRBV7-2 combines with J gene TRBJ1-6, with D possibly TRBD1 on 5 matching bases. Trimming stripped 6 bases from V and 3 bases from J, with 12 bases between. The CDR3 runs 15 residues. Germline-derived CDR1 and CDR2 are SGHTA and FQGNSA. Here the CDR3 DNA reads TGTGCCAGCAGTTTGACAGTACTCTATAATTCACCCCTCCACCTT. Amino acids: CASSLTVLYNSPLHL.

The V and J genes are TRBV6-4 and TRBJ1-2; no definite D call. The CDR3 runs to 14 residues. Germline loops: CDR1 MRHNA, CDR2 SNTAGT. Trimming took off 0 bases at V and 4 bases at J, with 9 bases between the two ends. CDR3 region: CASSDSDGPYGYTF. In nucleotides, the CDR3 is TGTGCCAGCAGTGACTCGGACGGCCCCTATGGCTACACCTTC.

The rearrangement links TRBV29-1 to TRBJ2-7; possibly TRBD2 for D (5 bases). The CDR3 extends over 12 amino acids. Trimming left V 8 bases short and J 3 bases short, with 14 bases between. In germline, CDR1 is SQVTM, CDR2 ANQGSEA. DNA for the CDR3: TGCAGCCGTGGCGGGCAGAACTACGAGCAGTACTTC. Encoded protein: CSRGGQNYEQYF.

In nucleotides, the CDR3 is TGTGCCAGCAGCTCTGTGGGGGTCCGGAATGATGACTACACCTTC. Translated, it gives CASSSVGVRNDDYTF. The gene calls are TRBV11-2 and TRBJ1-2; possibly TRBD1 for D (5 bases). CDR3 size: 15 residues. Trimming took off 4 bases at V and 10 bases at J, with 22 bases between the two ends. Germline V CDR1 and CDR2: SGHAT, FQNNGV. The variable domain in full, completed from reference TRBV11-2 and TRBJ1-2, reads EAGVAQSPRYKIIEKRQSVAFWCNPISGHATLYWYQQILGQGPKLLIQFQNNGVVDDSQLPKDRFSAERLKGVDSTLKIQPAKLEDSAVYLCASSSVGVRNDDYTFGSGTRLTVV.

The genes are TRBV10-1 and TRBJ2-5; no firm D call. The V gene lost 0 bases and the J gene lost 2 bases, with 7 bases spanning the gap. This CDR3 is built from 14 residues. The germline V gene encodes CDR1 WNHNN and CDR2 SYGVQD (reference sequence). This CDR3 is CASSESGSQETQYF. CDR3 nucleotides: TGCGCCAGCAGTGAGTCTGGCTCGCAAGAGACCCAGTACTTC.

About this clonotype: It may be a read error: a sequence one base away is much more abundant. This rearrangement joins TRBV10-3 to TRBJ2-2; TRBD1 aligns across 8 bases. Germline loops: CDR1 ENHRY, CDR2 SYGVKD. The CDR3 sequence is 15 residues long. The CDR3 here is CAISRDRHNTGELLF. As DNA, the CDR3 is TGTGCCATCTCCCGGGACAGGCACAACACCGGGGAGCTGCTTTTT.

The chain is built from TRBV2 and TRBJ2-6; D is unresolved. CDR3 size: 14 residues. The V gene's germline CDR1 is SNHLY and CDR2 FYNNEI. The ends were cut back, 7 bases at V and 1 base at J, with 8 bases in the middle. The CDR3 sequence: CASTAVSGANVLTF. For the CDR3, the DNA is TGTGCCAGCACGGCGGTTTCTGGGGCCAACGTCCTGACTTTC. Combining the CDR3 with reference TRBV2 and TRBJ2-6 gives the whole variable domain EPEVTQTPSHQVTQMGQEVILRCVPISNHLYFYWYRQILGQKVEFLVSFYNNEISEKSEIFDDQFSVERPDGSNFTLKIRSTKLEDSAMYFCASTAVSGANVLTFGAGSRLTVL.

This clonotype was counted many times. V usage is TRBV5-1 and J usage is TRBJ1-6; tentatively, D is TRBD1 (6 bases). The CDR3 spans 14 residues. V lost 0 bases, J lost 9 bases, and 10 bases lay in between. Per the germline V gene, CDR1 is SGHRS and CDR2 is YFSETQ. The CDR3 protein is CASSLEGGSSPLHF. The CDR3, as DNA: TGCGCCAGCAGCTTGGAAGGGGGAAGTTCACCCCTCCACTTT.

Remarks on this clonotype: This could be a read error, since a much larger clone is one nucleotide away. The chain combines TRBV2 with TRBJ2-7, with D perhaps matching TRBD1 or TRBD2 (5 bases each). In germline, CDR1 is SNHLY, CDR2 FYNNEI. Trimming took off 4 bases at V and 2 bases at J, with 15 bases between the two ends. The CDR3 is 15 residues long. Written as DNA, the CDR3 is TGTGCCAGCAGTGGAGGGGCCCCCGGACCCTACGAGCAGTACTTC. Translation gives CASSGGAPGPYEQYF.

The gene calls are TRBV6-1 and TRBJ1-1; D unclear. This CDR3 is 11 amino acids long. V was shortened by 7 bases and J by 5 bases, with 8 bases between the two germline ends. CDR1 MNHNS and CDR2 SASEGT come from the germline V gene. This CDR3 reads CASTPQTEAFF. CDR3 DNA sequence: TGTGCCAGCACCCCACAAACTGAAGCTTTCTTT.

This clonotype was seen ten or more times. The rearrangement joins TRBV24-1 to TRBJ2-2; D tentatively fits TRBD1 or TRBD2 (5 bases each). This CDR3 is built from 15 residues. Germline CDR1 reads KGHDR; CDR2 reads SFDVKD. V lost 8 bases to trimming and J lost 3 bases, with 15 bases between them. The DNA for the CDR3 is TGTGCCACCAATTCCGGGGCCGACTACACCGGGGAGCTGTTTTTT. Amino acids: CATNSGADYTGELFF.

V gene TRBV7-2 combines with J gene TRBJ1-1, with TRBD1 identical over 8 bases. CDR1 and CDR2 from the germline V gene are SGHTA and FQGNSA. The trim removed 5 bases at V and 5 bases at J, leaving 7 bases unmatched. This CDR3 contains 14 residues. The chain's CDR3 is CASSGRTGLTEAFF. Written as DNA, the CDR3 is TGTGCCAGCAGCGGACGGACAGGGCTAACTGAAGCTTTCTTT.

The chain recombines TRBV6-1 with TRBJ1-5; D perhaps matches TRBD1 (5 bases). This CDR3 spans 11 amino acids. The V gene's germline CDR1 is MNHNS and CDR2 SASEGT. Trimming removed 7 bases from V and 7 bases from J, with 8 bases in between. The CDR3, as DNA: TGTGCCAGCAATAGGGACCAGCCCCAGCATTTT. It yields the protein CASNRDQPQHF.

The V and J genes are TRBV25-1 and TRBJ2-2; 14 positions match TRBD2. Germline values: CDR1 MGHDK, CDR2 SYGVNS. V trimming: 4 bases; J trimming: 4 bases; junction bases outside the gene matches: 2. CDR3 length: 16 amino acids. The CDR3, as DNA: TGTGCCAGCAGTGCTGGACTAGCGGGGGGCACCGGGGAGCTGTTTTTT. It specifies CASSAGLAGGTGELFF.

This clonotype was observed a single time. One base away lies a much larger clone, so this may be a sequencing read error. The chain recombines TRBV2 with TRBJ1-1; no reliable D call. This CDR3 has 14 amino acids. CDR1 is SNHLY and CDR2 is FYNNEI in the germline V gene. CDR3 region: CASSAGRWNTEALF. The CDR3 DNA reads TGTGCCAGCAGTGCAGGACGGTGGAACACTGAAGCTCTCTTT.

The chain recombines TRBV9 with TRBJ2-7, with 8 bases fitting TRBD1. V dropped 0 bases and J dropped 6; count of bases not matched to a gene: 5. Per the germline V gene, CDR1 is SGDLS and CDR2 is YYNGEE. This CDR3 has 14 residues. The CDR3 bases are TGTGCCAGCAGCGTAGTAGAGGGGACAGGCGAGCAGTACTTC. Residues: CASSVVEGTGEQYF.

In nucleotides, the CDR3 is TGCAGCGTGCAGGGACACGAGCAGTACTTC. Amino acids: CSVQGHEQYF. The chain joins TRBV29-1 to TRBJ2-7, with D possibly called TRBD1 or TRBD2 (5 bases each). V gave up 6 bases and J gave up 5 bases, with 8 bases separating them. Germline lookup yields CDR1 SQVTM and CDR2 ANQGSEA. The CDR3 contains 10 residues.

The rearrangement uses TRBV29-1 and TRBJ2-7; D is perhaps TRBD2 (5 bases). CDR1 SQVTM and CDR2 ANQGSEA come from the germline V gene. V lost 1 base and J 5 bases, leaving 9 bases between the germline ends. This CDR3 comprises 12 residues. Written as DNA, the CDR3 is TGCAGCGTTGAAGGGAGGAAGGACGAGCAGTACTTC. Residues: CSVEGRKDEQYF.

This clonotype was counted many times. This rearrangement joins TRBV9 to TRBJ1-4; 7 bases match TRBD1. Germline CDR1 SGDLS, CDR2 YYNGEE. The CDR3 covers 15 residues. V shed 4 bases, J shed 8 bases, and the junction held 11 bases outside the gene matches. The DNA of the CDR3 is TGTGCCAGCAGCCCACACTCCCAGGGGGAAGAAAAACTGTTTTTT. As protein: CASSPHSQGEEKLFF. The complete variable domain, with remaining parts taken from reference TRBV9 and TRBJ1-4, reads DSGVTQTPKHLITATGQRVTLRCSPRSGDLSVYWYQQSLDQGLQFLIQYYNGEERAKGNILERFSAQQFPDLHSELNLSSLELGDSALYFCASSPHSQGEEKLFFGSGTQLSVL.

This chain links TRBV4-3 with TRBJ1-5; no clear D gene. In germline, CDR1 is LGHNA, CDR2 YSLEER. V was shortened by 0 bases and J by 5 bases, with 11 bases between the two germline ends. This CDR3 has 15 residues. The CDR3 sequence is CASSQEKERDQPQHF. The CDR3 nucleotides are TGCGCCAGCAGCCAAGAGAAAGAGCGGGATCAGCCCCAGCATTTT.

Note on this clonotype: Compared with germline, one end of the junction differs, possibly owing to a read error. The J gene is TRBJ1-2, the V gene TRBV7-9, with D possibly matching TRBD1 (5 bases). Germline loops: CDR1 SEHNR, CDR2 FQNEAQ (reference sequence). There are 15 residues in the CDR3. The CDR3 region has the DNA TGCGCCAGCAGCCAAGCCGAATCCGGGGCGGATGGCCACACCTTC. Translation gives CASSQAESGADGHTF.

This clonotype showed up many times. This rearrangement joins TRBV7-2 to TRBJ2-7; 7 positions match TRBD2. CDR3 length equals 15 residues. Trimming removed 2 bases from V and 0 bases from J; junction bases left unmatched: 4. Germline lookup yields CDR1 SGHTA and CDR2 FQGNSA. The CDR3 DNA reads as TGTGCCAGCAGCTTAAAAGCGGGGCCCTCCTACGAGCAGTACTTC. Its translation is CASSLKAGPSYEQYF.

This clonotype was observed at least ten times. The rearrangement links TRBV20-1 to TRBJ2-5; D is uncertain. CDR3 size: 15 residues. V lost 6 bases to trimming and J lost 5 bases, with 22 bases between them. Germline-derived CDR1 and CDR2 are DFQATT and SNEGSKA (reference sequence). As DNA, the CDR3 is TGCAGTGCCGAGAACCTTCTCGGCGACGGTGAGACCCAGTACTTC. It specifies CSAENLLGDGETQYF.